Sequencing of this T cell receptor beta chain was carried out in a study of shared clonotypes between healthy human individuals. Splitting of CD4+ cells produced CD45RA+ naive and CD45RA-negative memory subsets. Trimming took 6 bases from V and 5 from J; bases not matched to a gene: 5. CDR1 and CDR2 from the germline V gene are SGHVS and FQNEAQ. This CDR3 is built from 13 residues. TCRdb's table, derived via immunoSEQ multiplex PCR, lists solely in-frame clones and lacks some. The sample contains around 720,000 clones, roughly 72% of which appear only once. The V call is TRBV7-8, the J call TRBJ2-5, with 8 bases lining up with TRBD2. This TCR was recovered from a woman aged 25 to 39 in good health. Sequenced sample: memory CD4+ T cells sorted from blood. The subset was: CD45RA-negative fraction. For the CDR3, the DNA is TGTGCCAGCAGTCGGGAGGGCCGGGAGACCCAGTACTTC. Translating it yields CASSREGRETQYF.